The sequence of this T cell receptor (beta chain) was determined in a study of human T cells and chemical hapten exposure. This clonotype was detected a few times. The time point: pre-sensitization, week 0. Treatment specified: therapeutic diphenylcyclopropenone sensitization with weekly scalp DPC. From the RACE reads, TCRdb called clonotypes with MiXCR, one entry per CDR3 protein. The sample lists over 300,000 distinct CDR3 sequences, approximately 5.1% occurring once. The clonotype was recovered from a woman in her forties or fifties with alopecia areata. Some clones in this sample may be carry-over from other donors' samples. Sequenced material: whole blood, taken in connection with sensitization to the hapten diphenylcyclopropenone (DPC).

In DNA, the CDR3 is TGTGCCAGCAGTTCGGGCCCACAGTGGGAGCAGTACTTC. Protein product: CASSSGPQWEQYF. The V call is TRBV27, the J call TRBJ2-7; D is unclear. Trimming removed 4 bases from V and 7 bases from J, with 14 bases in between. Germline V gene lookup returns CDR1 MNHEY and CDR2 SMNVEV (reference sequence). The CDR3 contains 13 residues.